This TCR beta chain was captured in a study of blood T cell repertoires in COVID-19. About the research overall: T cells, B-cell-depleted T cells, or PBMCs provided the cDNA or gDNA that served as material.

In the source study's methods: Estimation of nucleated cell counts relied on the amplification of reference gene primers. TCRdb keeps only in-frame clones here, not all; method: immunoSEQ multiplex PCR. Clone size and the V and J calls come from that table; the DNA yielded D and trimming. The table has 130,000 to 150,000 clones, around 89% seen once; the top ten hold 1.2%. This clone was seen more than once but under ten times. The germline gives CDR1 SGHNT, CDR2 YYREEE (reference sequence). CDR3 size: 18 residues. J gave up 0 bases and V 4 bases, and 9 bases lay outside the gene matches. Residents of about two dozen US areas, aged about 18 to 89 years, made up the participants. Participants were placed into cohorts based on the clinical history they reported.

The J gene is TRBJ1-6, the V gene TRBV5-4; 8 bases are shared with TRBD1. This TCR was sampled from a woman aged 25 to 39 with acute COVID-19. The source material was PBMCs or T cells enriched from blood (not recorded which). The CDR3, as DNA: TGTGCCAGCAGCCCCCAGAGACAGGGGACCTCCTATAATTCACCCCTCCACTTT. This sequence encodes CASSPQRQGTSYNSPLHF.